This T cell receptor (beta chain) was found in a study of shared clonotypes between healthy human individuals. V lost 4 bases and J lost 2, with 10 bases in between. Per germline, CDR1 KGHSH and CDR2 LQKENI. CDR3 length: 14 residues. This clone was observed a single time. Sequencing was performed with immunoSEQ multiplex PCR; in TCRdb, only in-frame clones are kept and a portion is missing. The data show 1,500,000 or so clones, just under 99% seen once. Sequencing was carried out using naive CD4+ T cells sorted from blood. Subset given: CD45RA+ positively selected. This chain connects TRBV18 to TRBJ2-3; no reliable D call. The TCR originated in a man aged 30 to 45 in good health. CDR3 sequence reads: CASSLLIDTDTQYF. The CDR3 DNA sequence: TGTGCCAGCTCACTCCTTATAGACACAGATACGCAGTATTTT.